This record looks at one T cell receptor (beta chain) sequence and its context. It was with 60 Vbeta and 13 Jbeta primers that the PCR ran. Clones were read by immunoSEQ multiplex PCR, and TCRdb kept only the in-frame ones, dropping some. Of about 120,000 clones listed, approximately 80% were seen once; the top ten hold about 3.5%. This specimen belongs to a study of cytomegalovirus exposure and HLA in healthy donors. V was clipped by 1 base and J by 4 bases, with 10 bases between them. This CDR3 has 14 amino acids. Germline lookup yields CDR1 LNHNV and CDR2 YYDKDF (reference sequence). Material for sequencing was PBMCs. This rearrangement joins TRBV15 to TRBJ1-1; D uncertain. This clonotype was sampled from a man aged 25-45 years in good health and CMV-seronegative. This chain's CDR3 is CATSRAREATEAFF. The CDR3 nucleotides read TGTGCCACCAGCAGAGCTAGGGAGGCCACTGAAGCTTTCTTT.